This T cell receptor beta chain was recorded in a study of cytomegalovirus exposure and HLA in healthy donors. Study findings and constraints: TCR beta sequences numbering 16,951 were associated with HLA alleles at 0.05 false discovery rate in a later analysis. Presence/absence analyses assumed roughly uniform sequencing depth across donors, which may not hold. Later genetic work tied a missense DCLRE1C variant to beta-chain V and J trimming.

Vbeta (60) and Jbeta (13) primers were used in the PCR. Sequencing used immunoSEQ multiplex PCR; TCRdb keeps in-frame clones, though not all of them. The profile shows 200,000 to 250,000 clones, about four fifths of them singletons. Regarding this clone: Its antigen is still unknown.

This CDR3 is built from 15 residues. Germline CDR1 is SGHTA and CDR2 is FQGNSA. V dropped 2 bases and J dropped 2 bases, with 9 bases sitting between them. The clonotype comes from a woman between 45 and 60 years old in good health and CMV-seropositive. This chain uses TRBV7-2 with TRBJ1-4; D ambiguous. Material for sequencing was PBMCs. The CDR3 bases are TGTGCCAGCAGCTTAAATCAGGCCACTAATGAAAAACTGTTTTTT. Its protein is CASSLNQATNEKLFF.